These 28 T cell receptor beta chains came from one sample sequenced in a study of blood T cell repertoires in COVID-19. The protocol was immunoSEQ multiplex PCR, while the TCRdb copy is restricted to in-frame clones and leaves out a portion. The sample holds about 200,000 clones, 84% seen once. The sample comprised PBMCs or T cells enriched from blood (not recorded which). Source of these receptors: a man aged 40-49 years who had recovered from COVID-19.

Concerning this clone: Germline is not matched at one junction end, which may reflect a read error. The genes are TRBV25-1 and TRBJ1-2; weak D call: TRBD1 (6 bases). CDR3 size: 14 residues. Germline CDR1 and CDR2: MGHDK and SYGVNS. The CDR3 DNA follows: TGTGCCAGCAGTGATGTTTTGAGTCGACAGGCAGCGCTCTTC. Translation gives CASSDVLSRQAALF.

This clone rates as medium-sized. This chain links TRBV28 with TRBJ2-6; 9 positions agree with TRBD1. The CDR3 extends over 17 amino acids. The J segment lost 0 bases and the V segment lost 6 bases, leaving 6 bases of the junction unmatched. Germline V gene data show CDR1 as MDHEN and CDR2 as SYDVKM. The CDR3 is CASSPGTGISGANVLTF. CDR3 in DNA: TGTGCCAGCAGCCCCGGGACAGGGATCTCTGGGGCCAACGTCCTGACTTTC.

This chain links TRBV19 with TRBJ1-2; D is unresolved. The germline gives CDR1 LNHDA, CDR2 SQIVND (reference sequence). This CDR3 has 13 amino acids. V dropped 6 bases and J dropped 8 bases, with 16 bases sitting between them. CDR3 DNA sequence: TGTGCCAGTAGCCCAACAAATTGGTCCGGCTACACCTTC. This translates into CASSPTNWSGYTF.

The sample holds a few counts of this clone. The chain carries TRBV6-2 or TRBV6-3 and TRBJ2-7; tentative D call: TRBD2 (5 bases). The ends were cut back, 0 bases at V and 0 bases at J, with 15 bases in the middle. Looked up from germline, CDR1 is MNHEY and CDR2 is SVGEGT. The CDR3 runs 17 residues. The CDR3 here is CASSYSPWRVSSYEQYF. CDR3 nucleotides: TGTGCCAGCAGTTACTCGCCTTGGCGGGTTAGCTCCTACGAGCAGTACTTC.

The CDR3 region is CASSRGTSGGYARDTQYF. The DNA for the CDR3 is TGTGCCAGCTCGCGTGGGACTAGCGGGGGGTATGCAAGAGATACGCAGTATTTT. The gene calls are TRBV18 and TRBJ2-3; 15 bases map to TRBD2. This CDR3 is built from 18 residues. J gave up 5 bases and V 6 bases, and 12 bases lay outside the gene matches. Germline-derived CDR1 and CDR2 are KGHSH and LQKENI.

The CDR3 region has the DNA TGTGCCAGTAGTACTCAGGGGGCCCGGCAGCCCCAGCATTTT. Its protein is CASSTQGARQPQHF. The chain couples TRBV19 to TRBJ1-5; 8 positions match TRBD1. CDR1 and CDR2 from the germline V gene are LNHDA and SQIVND (reference sequence). The CDR3 has 14 residues. V was pared by 4 bases and J by 7 bases, with 6 bases of the junction left unmatched.

V is TRBV7-2 and J is TRBJ1-5; D is possibly TRBD1 (5 bases). Looked up from germline, CDR1 is SGHTA and CDR2 is FQGNSA. Trimming took off 5 bases at V and 4 bases at J, with 15 bases between the two ends. CDR3 size: 15 residues. The CDR3 reads CASSQQDGRNQPQHF. CDR3 sequence (DNA): TGTGCCAGCAGCCAACAGGACGGGAGAAATCAGCCCCAGCATTTT. The whole variable domain, remainder taken from reference TRBV7-2 and TRBJ1-5, is GAGVSQSPSNKVTEKGKDVELRCDPISGHTALYWYRQSLGQGLEFLIYFQGNSAPDKSGLPSDRFSAERTGGSVSTLTIQRTQQEDSAVYLCASSQQDGRNQPQHFGDGTRLSIL.

This chain joins TRBV6-7 and TRBJ2-4; tentatively, D is TRBD2 (6 bases). TRBV6-7 falls under the ORF class, with uncertain function. V gave up 0 bases and J gave up 0 bases, with 15 bases separating them. There are 18 residues in the CDR3. The CDR3, as DNA: TGTGCCAGCAGTTACTCGAAGGAGGGTATCCTAGCCAAAAACATTCAGTACTTC. Protein: CASSYSKEGILAKNIQYF.

The genes are TRBV5-1 and TRBJ1-4, with D possibly being TRBD1 (6 bases). The ends were cut back, 3 bases at V and 7 bases at J, with 16 bases in the middle. The CDR3 sequence is 15 residues long. Germline V lookup: CDR1 SGHRS, CDR2 YFSETQ. CDR3 sequence reads: CASSSQTGLAEKLFF. The CDR3 coding sequence is TGCGCCAGCAGCTCACAGACAGGTTTGGCTGAAAAACTGTTTTTT.

This chain uses TRBV7-9 with TRBJ2-5; maybe TRBD2 (5 bases). The CDR3 consists of 13 residues. Germline CDR1 SEHNR, CDR2 FQNEAQ (reference sequence). Trimming shortened V by 7 bases and J by 5 bases, and 14 bases separated the two germline ends. CDR3 DNA sequence: TGTGCCAGCAAAGGGAGCCAGTGGGAGACCCAGTACTTC. This encodes CASKGSQWETQYF.

The chain is built from TRBV14 and TRBJ2-7; no clear D gene. V shed 0 bases and J shed 5 bases, with 8 bases lying between them. The CDR3 runs to 13 residues. Germline CDR1 is SGHDN and CDR2 is FVKESK. In nucleotides, the CDR3 is TGTGCCAGCAGCCAAGAACTTGTAAACGAGCAGTACTTC. Protein: CASSQELVNEQYF.

There are a few counts of this clone. V usage is TRBV7-2 and J usage is TRBJ1-1, with TRBD1 matching 7 bases. The V gene's germline CDR1 is SGHTA and CDR2 FQGNSA. With V trimmed by 1 base and J by 4 bases, 6 bases remained unmatched. The CDR3 covers 15 residues. Here the CDR3 reads CASSLVAGGPTEAFF. Written as DNA, the CDR3 is TGTGCCAGCAGCTTAGTTGCAGGGGGACCCACTGAAGCTTTCTTT.

This clone was detected only once. V usage is TRBV28 and J usage is TRBJ2-1; 8 positions agree with TRBD1. CDR1 MDHEN and CDR2 SYDVKM come from the germline V gene. This CDR3 has 15 amino acids. The trim removed 6 bases at V and 7 bases at J, leaving 11 bases unmatched. CDR3 in DNA: TGTGCCAGCAGCTCGACCGGGACAGGAATTAATGAGCAGTTCTTC. Translated, it gives CASSSTGTGINEQFF.

The rearrangement uses TRBV27 and TRBJ2-7, with D possibly being TRBD2 (6 bases). The V gene's germline CDR1 is MNHEY and CDR2 SMNVEV (reference sequence). The CDR3 totals 14 residues. The ends were cut back, 5 bases at V and 2 bases at J, with 13 bases in the middle. CDR3 nucleotide sequence: TGTGCCAGCAGTCCCCGCGGGGCTCCCTACGAGCAGTACTTC. Its translation: CASSPRGAPYEQYF.

This clone was recorded only once. The rearrangement links TRBV28 to TRBJ1-5, with TRBD1 matching 9 bases. J gave up 5 bases and V 3 bases, and 5 bases lay outside the gene matches. The germline CDR1 and CDR2 sequences are MDHEN and SYDVKM. The CDR3 has 15 amino acids. The chain's CDR3 is CASSLGGQGYQPQHF. In DNA form, the CDR3 reads TGTGCCAGCAGTTTGGGTGGACAGGGGTATCAGCCCCAGCATTTT. The whole variable domain, filled in from reference TRBV28 and TRBJ1-5, reads DVKVTQSSRYLVKRTGEKVFLECVQDMDHENMFWYRQDPGLGLRLIYFSYDVKMKEKGDIPEGYSVSREKKERFSLILESASTNQTSMYLCASSLGGQGYQPQHFGDGTRLSIL.

The rearrangement joins TRBV7-2 to TRBJ2-2, with a possible D match to TRBD2 (5 bases). The germline V gene encodes CDR1 SGHTA and CDR2 FQGNSA. The CDR3 is made up of 12 amino acids. Trimming removed 4 bases from V and 8 bases from J, with 8 bases in between. For the CDR3, the DNA is TGTGCCAGCAGCTCCACTAGGGGGGAGCTGTTTTTT. It yields the protein CASSSTRGELFF.

J is TRBJ2-1 and V is TRBV7-6; TRBD2 agrees at 11 bases. The germline CDR1 and CDR2 sequences are SGHVS and FNYEAQ. Trimming cost V 6 bases and J 0 bases; bases outside gene matches: 10. The CDR3 covers 18 residues. CDR3 in amino acids: CASRDSGGVGSSYNEQFF. DNA for the CDR3: TGTGCCAGCAGGGATAGCGGGGGGGTTGGGAGCTCCTACAATGAGCAGTTCTTC.

Regarding this clone: This specimen includes other DNA sequences encoding the same CDR3. The chain recombines TRBV27 with TRBJ1-1, with D perhaps TRBD1 (5 bases). V gave up 0 bases and J gave up 2 bases, with 7 bases separating them. This CDR3 has 14 residues. Germline-derived CDR1 and CDR2 are MNHEY and SMNVEV (reference sequence). CDR3 coding DNA: TGTGCCAGCAGTTTATCGGGGGGAAACACTGAAGCTTTCTTT. Protein sequence: CASSLSGGNTEAFF.

The chain employs TRBV6-5 and TRBJ2-5, with D possibly matching TRBD1 (5 bases). There are 15 residues in the CDR3. Germline V lookup: CDR1 MNHEY, CDR2 SVGAGI. V was trimmed by 0 bases and J by 2 bases, leaving 10 bases between them. CDR3 bases: TGTGCCAGCAGTTACTCGAGGACATTTCAAGAGACCCAGTACTTC. Translation gives CASSYSRTFQETQYF.

This chain joins TRBV28 and TRBJ1-4; the match to TRBD1 covers 8 bases. Germline V CDR1 and CDR2: MDHEN, SYDVKM. The CDR3 consists of 16 residues. J was trimmed by 10 bases and V by 3 bases; bases with no gene match: 13. The CDR3 DNA sequence: TGTGCCAGCAGTTTTAGTTTACAGGGGGGAATTGGAAAACTGTTTTTT. It encodes CASSFSLQGGIGKLFF.

The V and J genes are TRBV27 and TRBJ1-6, with 7 bases aligning to TRBD1. The CDR3 runs to 14 residues. The trim removed 4 bases at V and 11 bases at J, leaving 8 bases unmatched. The V gene's germline CDR1 is MNHEY and CDR2 SMNVEV (reference sequence). CDR3 DNA sequence: TGTGCCAGCAGTTCGACACAGGGGATAGCACCCCTCCACTTT. Protein sequence: CASSSTQGIAPLHF.

The chain joins TRBV7-2 to TRBJ2-5; D perhaps matches TRBD1 (6 bases). The V and J ends lost 3 bases and 0 bases respectively, with 8 bases between them. The CDR3 totals 14 residues. Germline CDR1 and CDR2: SGHTA and FQGNSA. The DNA of the CDR3 is TGTGCCAGCAGCTTTTGGGACAACCAAGAGACCCAGTACTTC. Protein sequence: CASSFWDNQETQYF.

J is TRBJ1-6 and V is TRBV30; D is unresolved. Trimming cost V 3 bases and J 14 bases, with 11 bases left between them. Germline values: CDR1 GTSNPN, CDR2 SVGIG (reference sequence). The CDR3 contains 11 residues. As DNA, the CDR3 is TGTGCCTGGAGGCAACAGTTAACCCTCCACTTT. Encoded protein: CAWRQQLTLHF.

CDR3 sequence: CASSTGQGGYNYGYTF. The DNA for the CDR3 is TGTGCCAGCAGCACCGGACAGGGGGGATACAACTATGGCTACACCTTC. This chain joins TRBV5-4 and TRBJ1-2; 10 positions match TRBD1. V shed 4 bases, J shed 2 bases, and the junction held 8 bases outside the gene matches. The CDR3 totals 16 residues. Looked up from germline, CDR1 is SGHNT and CDR2 is YYREEE (reference sequence).

This clone has more than one count but fewer than ten. V and J are TRBV7-8 and TRBJ1-2; weak D call: TRBD1 (5 bases). V was clipped by 0 bases and J by 4 bases, with 6 bases between them. The germline CDR1 and CDR2 sequences are SGHVS and FQNEAQ. The CDR3 covers 13 residues. The CDR3 loop is CASSLAGAYGYTF. The CDR3 bases are TGTGCCAGCAGCTTAGCAGGGGCCTATGGCTACACCTTC.

The V call is TRBV4-1, the J call TRBJ1-2, with 8 bases aligning to TRBD1. The ends lost 0 bases at V and 8 bases at J; junction bases unmatched: 5. The CDR3 is 14 amino acids. CDR1 and CDR2 (germline): MGHRA, YSYEKL. The CDR3 DNA reads as TGCGCCAGCAGCCAAGATCAGGGGGCTGGGGGCTACACCTTC. Amino acid sequence: CASSQDQGAGGYTF.

The V gene is TRBV6-6, the J gene TRBJ1-1, with TRBD1 matching 10 bases. This CDR3 is 16 amino acids long. J was trimmed by 2 bases and V by 0 bases; bases with no gene match: 3. Germline CDR1 and CDR2: MNHNY and SVGAGI (reference sequence). The DNA for the CDR3 is TGTGCCAGCAGTTACTCCATGACAGGGGGCAACACTGAAGCTTTCTTT. It is translated as CASSYSMTGGNTEAFF.

This rearrangement joins TRBV7-9 to TRBJ1-4; maybe TRBD1 (5 bases). The CDR3 has 16 amino acids. Trimming removed 4 bases at V and 8 bases at J, with 20 bases between. The germline V gene has CDR1 SEHNR and CDR2 FQNEAQ (reference sequence). The CDR3 protein is CASSSLWGVMREKLFF. The CDR3 coding sequence is TGTGCCAGCAGCTCGCTCTGGGGGGTTATGAGGGAAAAACTGTTTTTT.